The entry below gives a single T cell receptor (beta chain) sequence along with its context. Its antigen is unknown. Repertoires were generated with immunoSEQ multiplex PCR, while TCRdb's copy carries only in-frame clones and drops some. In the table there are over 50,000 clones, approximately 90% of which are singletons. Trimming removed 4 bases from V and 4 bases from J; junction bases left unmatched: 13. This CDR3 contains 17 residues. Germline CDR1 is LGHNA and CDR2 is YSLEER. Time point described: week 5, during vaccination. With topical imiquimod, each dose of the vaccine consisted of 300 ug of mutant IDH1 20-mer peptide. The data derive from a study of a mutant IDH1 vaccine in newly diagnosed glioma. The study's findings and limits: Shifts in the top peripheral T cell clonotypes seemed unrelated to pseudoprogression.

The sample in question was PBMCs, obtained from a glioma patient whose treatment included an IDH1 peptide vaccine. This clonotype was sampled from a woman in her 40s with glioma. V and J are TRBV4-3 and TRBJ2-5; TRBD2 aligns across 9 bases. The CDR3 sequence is CASSLRGGGAGGETQYF. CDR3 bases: TGCGCCAGCAGCCTGAGAGGCGGGGGGGCCGGTGGAGAGACCCAGTACTTC.